The 10 T cell receptor beta chains given below trace back to one sample, sequenced in a study of shared clonotypes between healthy human individuals (dated by TCRdb to between 2020 and 2021). The library was prepared using the immunoSEQ multiplex PCR assay. The clones in this table, taken by TCRdb from immuneACCESS, are in-frame only. Not every clone is retained; where verified, under half of the shortfall comes from an unresolved V gene, and the cause of the rest is unknown. The sample table shows over a million clones, and around four fifths are seen once. The ten largest account for 1.2% to 1.5% of the sample. The sequenced material came from memory CD4+ T cells sorted from blood. The cell subset or site label for this specimen denotes: CD45RA-negative fraction. These receptors originate from a man younger than 35 in good health.

The chain employs TRBV28 and TRBJ2-7; a weak D match, TRBD1 (6 bases). Germline loops: CDR1 MDHEN, CDR2 SYDVKM. V dropped 7 bases and J dropped 0 bases, with 25 bases sitting between them. The CDR3 has 18 residues. The CDR3 sequence is CASTPVGFGQTYSYEQYF. CDR3 bases: TGTGCCAGCACCCCTGTGGGTTTCGGACAGACTTACTCCTACGAGCAGTACTTC. The full variable domain, in which reference TRBV28 and TRBJ2-7 provide the parts outside the CDR3, is DVKVTQSSRYLVKRTGEKVFLECVQDMDHENMFWYRQDPGLGLRLIYFSYDVKMKEKGDIPEGYSVSREKKERFSLILESASTNQTSMYLCASTPVGFGQTYSYEQYFGPGTRLTVT.

This sequence joins TRBV5-6 and TRBJ2-1, with D perhaps TRBD2 (6 bases). V lost 0 bases and J 13 bases, leaving 11 bases between the germline ends. The V gene's germline CDR1 is SGHDT and CDR2 YYEEEE. This CDR3 spans 12 amino acids. CDR3 residues: CASSLGGRPQFF. The CDR3 nucleotides are TGTGCCAGCAGCTTGGGTGGGAGGCCTCAGTTCTTC.

The chain carries TRBV5-1 and TRBJ1-2, with 12 bases aligning to TRBD1. V gave up 2 bases and J gave up 4 bases; unmatched junction bases: 9. Germline V gives CDR1 SGHRS, CDR2 YFSETQ. The CDR3 consists of 17 residues. CDR3 in DNA: TGCGCCAGCAGCTTTGGAGGGACAGGGGGCGACGGCTATGGCTACACCTTC. As protein: CASSFGGTGGDGYGYTF.

This chain uses TRBV5-6 with TRBJ2-7; D might be TRBD1 (6 bases). The germline V and J ends were trimmed by 2 bases and 5 bases, with 14 bases remaining between them. The germline CDR1 and CDR2 sequences are SGHDT and YYEEEE. This CDR3 is built from 14 residues. The chain's CDR3 is CASSFSNRAHEQYF. The CDR3 bases are TGTGCCAGCAGCTTTTCGAACAGGGCCCACGAGCAGTACTTC. The variable domain in full, with the rest retrieved from reference TRBV5-6 and TRBJ2-7, is DAGVTQSPTHLIKTRGQQVTLRCSPKSGHDTVSWYQQALGQGPQFIFQYYEEEERQRGNFPDRFSGHQFPNYSSELNVNALLLGDSALYLCASSFSNRAHEQYFGPGTRLTVT.

The genes are TRBV30 and TRBJ2-1, with 7 nucleotides matching TRBD2. The CDR3 sequence is 16 residues long. With V trimmed by 0 bases and J by 2 bases, 7 bases remained unmatched. Germline CDR1 GTSNPN, CDR2 SVGIG (reference sequence). CDR3: CAWSVRGGGTYNEQFF. The CDR3 bases are TGTGCCTGGAGTGTACGCGGGGGAGGTACCTACAATGAGCAGTTCTTC.

This clone turned up a few times. The identical CDR3 is also encoded by other nucleotide sequences in the sample. This sequence joins TRBV5-4 and TRBJ2-6; D is perhaps TRBD1 (5 bases). The CDR3 runs to 15 residues. Trimming took off 0 bases at V and 4 bases at J, with 8 bases between the two ends. Germline CDR1 and CDR2: SGHNT and YYREEE (reference sequence). CDR3 DNA: TGTGCCAGCAGCTTGGAGGGGTCCGGGGCCAACGTCCTGACTTTC. This translates into CASSLEGSGANVLTF.

This clone showed up just a few times. V usage is TRBV27 and J usage is TRBJ2-3; D not certain. The CDR3 consists of 13 residues. Germline values: CDR1 MNHEY, CDR2 SMNVEV (reference sequence). The V end was cut by 7 bases, the J end by 2 bases, with 10 bases between. The CDR3 DNA sequence: TGTGCCAGCATTGATGGGTTCACAGATACGCAGTATTTT. Translating it yields CASIDGFTDTQYF.

The chain combines TRBV30 with TRBJ2-2; perhaps TRBD1 as D (7 bases). There are 14 residues in the CDR3. Germline lookup yields CDR1 GTSNPN and CDR2 SVGIG (reference sequence). Trimming pared 3 bases from V and 6 bases from J, leaving 14 bases between. In nucleotides, the CDR3 is TGTGCCTGGAGCCGCCAGGGGGGTGCCGGGGAGCTGTTTTTT. Translation: CAWSRQGGAGELFF.

This clone occurred once. The chain recombines TRBV4-1 with TRBJ1-2, with unresolved D. V was pared by 1 base and J by 5 bases, with 11 bases between. The CDR3 runs to 14 residues. Germline V gene sequence: CDR1 MGHRA, CDR2 YSYEKL. CDR3 amino acids: CASSQVEASYGYTF. The CDR3 nucleotides are TGCGCCAGCAGCCAAGTAGAAGCTAGTTATGGCTACACCTTC.

This clone occurred once. The chain couples TRBV6-5 to TRBJ1-1; D might be TRBD1 (6 bases). Trimming removed 2 bases at V and 6 bases at J, with 16 bases between. Germline CDR1 and CDR2: MNHEY and SVGAGI. The CDR3 totals 15 residues. CDR3 loop: CASSYVGGGRAEAFF. CDR3 nucleotide sequence: TGTGCCAGCAGTTACGTGGGGGGGGGCCGCGCTGAAGCTTTCTTT.